These 22 T cell receptor beta chains were sequenced from one sample in a study of identical twins. TCRdb reprocessed the 5' RACE reads with MiXCR, giving one entry per CDR3 protein. Of approximately 670,000 distinct CDR3 sequences listed, roughly 6.2% are singletons. The sequencing sample was made of naive T cells sorted from blood. Receptor source: a man younger than 35 in good health.

This clonotype was seen a few times. The CDR3 nucleotides are TGTGCCATCAGCCGGACGGGCAGCGAGACCCAGTACTTC. It encodes CAISRTGSETQYF. V is TRBV10-3 and J is TRBJ2-5, with D hard to call. This CDR3 spans 13 amino acids. V lost 6 bases to trimming and J lost 5 bases, with 13 bases between them. Germline lookup yields CDR1 ENHRY and CDR2 SYGVKD.

This clonotype came up a few times. The rearrangement joins TRBV29-1 to TRBJ2-7; D is unresolved. The V end was cut by 2 bases, the J end by 1 base, with 9 bases between. CDR1 SQVTM and CDR2 ANQGSEA come from the germline V gene. CDR3 size: 13 residues. This CDR3 is CSVETQDSYEQYF. CDR3 bases: TGCAGCGTTGAAACCCAAGATTCCTACGAGCAGTACTTC.

The sample holds many counts of this clonotype. The chain couples TRBV29-1 to TRBJ1-4; D is unresolved. The germline gives CDR1 SQVTM, CDR2 ANQGSEA. V dropped 4 bases and J dropped 7 bases, with 13 bases sitting between them. This CDR3 has 13 residues. This chain's CDR3 is CSVVGDTLEKLFF. The CDR3 DNA is TGCAGCGTTGTAGGTGACACTCTTGAAAAACTGTTTTTT.

Ten or more counts support this clonotype. The J gene is TRBJ1-1, the V gene TRBV5-1; the match to TRBD1 covers 7 bases. V shed 4 bases, J shed 6 bases, and the junction held 12 bases outside the gene matches. This CDR3 spans 15 amino acids. The germline CDR1 and CDR2 sequences are SGHRS and YFSETQ. DNA for the CDR3: TGCGCCAGCAGCGCGACAGGGTCGAACTTCGCTGAAGCTTTCTTT. Translated: CASSATGSNFAEAFF.

This clonotype was seen a single time. It may be a read error: a sequence one base away is much more abundant. This chain joins TRBV20-1 and TRBJ2-2; 11 nucleotides line up with TRBD2. The CDR3 extends over 15 amino acids. Germline V gene lookup returns CDR1 DFQATT and CDR2 SNEGSKA (reference sequence). CDR3 protein: CSARVSGRVTGQLFF. The CDR3, as DNA: TGCAGTGCTAGAGTTAGCGGGAGGGTCACCGGGCAGCTGTTTTTT.

The table lists this clonotype with many counts. The chain combines TRBV20-1 with TRBJ2-1, with a tentative D call TRBD2 (6 bases). Trimming removed 8 bases at V and 6 bases at J, with 17 bases between. Per germline, CDR1 DFQATT and CDR2 SNEGSKA (reference sequence). This CDR3 is 13 amino acids long. The CDR3 sequence: CSTGGGARNEQFF. The CDR3 DNA reads TGCAGTACCGGGGGTGGGGCACGCAATGAGCAGTTCTTC.

This clonotype was seen at least ten times. This rearrangement joins TRBV12-3 or TRBV12-4 to TRBJ2-3, with 7 bases that match TRBD2. V shed 5 bases and J 2 bases; nucleotides not matched to a gene: 4. CDR3 size: 14 residues. The CDR3 DNA reads as TGTGCCAGCAGTCGTGGGAGGGCCACAGATACGCAGTATTTT. It yields the protein CASSRGRATDTQYF.

The chain links TRBV5-1 to TRBJ2-7, with 9 bases lining up with TRBD1. Trimming at V came to 4 bases and at J to 4 bases, leaving 6 bases not matched to a gene. The CDR3 extends over 14 amino acids. Germline values: CDR1 SGHRS, CDR2 YFSETQ. The CDR3 nucleotides read TGCGCCAGCAGCGAGGGACAGGGCAATTACGAGCAGTACTTC. Translated, it gives CASSEGQGNYEQYF.

This clonotype was seen a few times. The chain couples TRBV7-8 to TRBJ2-3; 11 nucleotides agree with TRBD2. Germline CDR1 SGHVS, CDR2 FQNEAQ. V dropped 5 bases and J dropped 0; count of bases not matched to a gene: 7. The CDR3 has 17 amino acids. CDR3 loop: CASSIRTSGWSTDTQYF. The CDR3 nucleotides read TGTGCCAGCAGCATAAGGACTAGCGGGTGGAGCACAGATACGCAGTATTTT.

This clonotype has just a few counts. The chain joins TRBV27 to TRBJ1-2; D is perhaps TRBD1 (5 bases). The CDR3 runs to 15 residues. CDR1 and CDR2 (germline): MNHEY, SMNVEV (reference sequence). V was trimmed by 2 bases and J by 5 bases, leaving 15 bases between them. CDR3 in amino acids: CASSLKWAGNYGYTF. DNA of the CDR3: TGTGCCAGCAGTTTAAAGTGGGCAGGGAATTATGGCTACACCTTC.

In this sample, this clonotype turned up many times. This chain links TRBV6-1 with TRBJ2-7, with D unresolved. V was shortened by 4 bases and J by 0 bases, with 7 bases between the two germline ends. The CDR3 has 13 amino acids. Germline V gives CDR1 MNHNS, CDR2 SASEGT. CDR3 region: CASSVQSSYEQYV. CDR3 DNA sequence: TGTGCCAGCAGTGTTCAGAGCTCCTACGAGCAGTACGTC.

The chain combines TRBV11-2 with TRBJ1-2; 7 bases agree with TRBD1. The V gene end was trimmed by 2 bases and the J gene end by 6 bases; junction bases not matched to a gene: 6. There are 14 residues in the CDR3. From germline, CDR1 is SGHAT and CDR2 FQNNGV. CDR3 loop: CASSLSTGLHGYTF. CDR3 DNA sequence: TGTGCCAGCAGCTTATCGACAGGGCTTCATGGCTACACCTTC.

The table lists this clonotype with many counts. This chain links TRBV29-1 with TRBJ1-1; D perhaps matches TRBD1 (6 bases). The CDR3 extends over 12 amino acids. The V end lost 6 bases, the J end lost 4 bases, and 12 bases lay between the germline ends. Germline lookup yields CDR1 SQVTM and CDR2 ANQGSEA. The CDR3 DNA reads as TGCAGCGTGTACAGGGTGGGCACTGAAGCTTTCTTT. Its protein product is CSVYRVGTEAFF.

On this clonotype: A much larger clone differs from this one at a single base, so this may be a read error. The rearrangement uses TRBV20-1 and TRBJ2-2; TRBD1 matches at 7 bases. The CDR3 contains 17 residues. Germline V gene sequence: CDR1 DFQATT, CDR2 SNEGSKA (reference sequence). Losses at the gene ends were 2 bases for V and 4 bases for J; bases not matched to a gene: 13. CDR3 sequence reads: CSARRPTGTPSTGELFF. CDR3 DNA: TGCAGTGCTAGACGACCGACAGGGACCCCAAGCACCGGGGAGCTGTTTTTT.

The chain joins TRBV5-1 to TRBJ2-7; 13 bases match TRBD2. The ends lost 3 bases at V and 5 bases at J; junction bases unmatched: 2. From germline, CDR1 is SGHRS and CDR2 YFSETQ. CDR3 size: 14 residues. DNA for the CDR3: TGCGCCAGCAGCTCGGGGACTAGCGGGGACGAGCAGTACTTC. Translation: CASSSGTSGDEQYF.

The gene calls are TRBV7-2 and TRBJ2-7, with TRBD2 identical over 14 bases. Trimming removed 3 bases from V and 3 bases from J; junction bases left unmatched: 4. The CDR3 runs 16 residues. Germline values: CDR1 SGHTA, CDR2 FQGNSA. The CDR3 loop is CASSLLGLAGGYEQYF. The CDR3, as DNA: TGTGCCAGCAGCTTGCTAGGACTAGCGGGAGGCTACGAGCAGTACTTC.

This clonotype appeared many times. This chain joins TRBV12-3 or TRBV12-4 and TRBJ2-1; 7 bases are shared with TRBD1. V was pared by 3 bases and J by 7 bases, with 6 bases of the junction left unmatched. This CDR3 has 14 residues. The CDR3 region is CASSFPGQMNEQFF. In DNA form, the CDR3 reads TGTGCCAGCAGTTTCCCGGGACAGATGAATGAGCAGTTCTTC.

The chain is built from TRBV7-2 and TRBJ1-6; 8 bases fit TRBD1. V was clipped by 5 bases and J by 3 bases; unmatched bases: 6. The CDR3 extends over 16 amino acids. The germline V gene has CDR1 SGHTA and CDR2 FQGNSA. For the CDR3, the DNA is TGTGCCAGCAGCCAGGACAGGGCTTTCTATAATTCACCCCTCCACTTT. As protein: CASSQDRAFYNSPLHF. Drawing the rest from reference TRBV7-2 and TRBJ1-6, the complete variable domain is GAGVSQSPSNKVTEKGKDVELRCDPISGHTALYWYRQSLGQGLEFLIYFQGNSAPDKSGLPSDRFSAERTGGSVSTLTIQRTQQEDSAVYLCASSQDRAFYNSPLHFGNGTRLTVT.

The sample holds a few counts of this clonotype. CDR3 sequence reads: CASGGERLFF. The CDR3, as DNA: TGTGCCAGCGGAGGAGAACGGCTGTTTTTT. The chain employs TRBV2 and TRBJ2-2; tentatively, D is TRBD2 (5 bases). V dropped 8 bases and J dropped 13 bases, with 11 bases sitting between them. Germline V gene lookup returns CDR1 SNHLY and CDR2 FYNNEI. This CDR3 comprises 10 residues.

This clonotype has more than one count but fewer than ten. The chain combines TRBV7-9 with TRBJ1-5; TRBD1 matches 9 bases. CDR1 is SEHNR and CDR2 is FQNEAQ in the germline V gene (reference sequence). This CDR3 region has 17 residues. The trim removed 5 bases at V and 1 base at J, leaving 9 bases unmatched. The CDR3 region is CASSNSKTGGSNQPQHF. The DNA for the CDR3 is TGTGCCAGCAGCAATTCCAAGACAGGGGGGAGCAATCAGCCCCAGCATTTT.

This clonotype has a single count. A much larger clone is a single base away; this may be a read error. The chain uses TRBV20-1 and TRBJ2-1, with D unresolved. Germline CDR1 is DFQATT and CDR2 is SNEGSKA (reference sequence). The CDR3 length is 11 residues. The CDR3 loop reads CSAITDKEQFF. In DNA form, the CDR3 reads TGCAGTGCTATCACAGACAAAGAGCAGTTCTTC.

The J gene is TRBJ1-2, the V gene TRBV6-1; no clear D. The CDR3 is made up of 13 amino acids. V was trimmed by 3 bases and J by 1 base, leaving 6 bases between them. Germline V gene data show CDR1 as MNHNS and CDR2 as SASEGT. The chain's CDR3 is CASSESVNYGYTF. The CDR3 nucleotides read TGTGCCAGCAGTGAGAGCGTTAACTATGGCTACACCTTC.